These 22 T cell receptor beta chains originate from one sample sequenced in a study of neurological immune-mediated disorders (dated by TCRdb to the late 2010s). Libraries were prepared through 5' RACE. Sequencing was carried out with an Illumina HiSeq 2500. TCRdb trimmed public reads at Q25 via fastp, called clones via MiXCR and kept in-frame beta chains. Every distinct CDR3 protein forms one entry, paired with its most common genes and DNA. For this sample there are about 88,000 distinct CDR3 sequences; approximately 3.3% appear just once. Under 6.5% of the sample is in the top ten clones. The sample comprised PBMCs. Every receptor here comes from a woman aged 18-29 years with multiple sclerosis.

This clonotype has a count of ten or more. V gene TRBV10-1 combines with J gene TRBJ2-3; the match to TRBD1 covers 9 bases. This CDR3 is 16 amino acids long. J was trimmed by 3 bases and V by 1 base; bases with no gene match: 5. Germline V lookup: CDR1 WNHNN, CDR2 SYGVQD (reference sequence). In nucleotides, the CDR3 is TGCGCCAGCAGTGAGTTGCCGGGACAGGGAACAGATACGCAGTATTTT. It yields the protein CASSELPGQGTDTQYF.

This clonotype was seen at least ten times. The chain has TRBV28 and TRBJ2-5; D is unresolved. The CDR3 runs to 13 residues. V lost 2 bases and J 5 bases, leaving 9 bases between the germline ends. Germline values: CDR1 MDHEN, CDR2 SYDVKM. In DNA, the CDR3 is TGTGCCAGCAGTTTACCCAGTACGGAGACCCAGTACTTC. Translation: CASSLPSTETQYF.

At least ten counts were recorded for this clonotype. For the CDR3, the DNA is TGCGCCAGCAGCCAGGATGGGGCAGAAGGTCAGCCCCAGCATTTT. This sequence encodes CASSQDGAEGQPQHF. The chain joins TRBV5-1 to TRBJ1-5, with D perhaps matching TRBD1 (5 bases). CDR1 is SGHRS and CDR2 is YFSETQ in the germline V gene. This CDR3 spans 15 amino acids. The germline V and J ends were trimmed by 4 bases and 6 bases, with 17 bases remaining between them.

In this sample, this clonotype turned up many times. The gene calls are TRBV5-5 and TRBJ2-7; a possible D gene is TRBD1 (5 bases). The CDR3 totals 14 residues. The germline V gene has CDR1 SGHKS and CDR2 YYEKEE (reference sequence). V dropped 6 bases and J dropped 0 bases, with 13 bases sitting between them. CDR3 sequence reads: CASNRQFSSYEQYF. In DNA form, the CDR3 reads TGTGCCAGCAACCGACAGTTTAGCTCCTACGAGCAGTACTTC.

This clonotype showed up many times. V is TRBV12-3 or TRBV12-4 and J is TRBJ1-1; possible D gene TRBD1, 6 bases. The CDR3 runs 16 residues. V lost 1 base, J lost 0 bases, and 12 bases lay in between. CDR3 in amino acids: CASSLGPGQLNTEAFF. The CDR3, as DNA: TGTGCCAGCAGTTTAGGCCCGGGACAACTGAACACTGAAGCTTTCTTT.

Many counts were recorded for this clonotype. The chain recombines TRBV6-5 with TRBJ1-4; a possible D gene is TRBD1 (6 bases). Germline V gives CDR1 MNHEY, CDR2 SVGAGI. CDR3 size: 14 residues. Between the trimmed V and J ends, which lost 4 bases and 5 bases, there was a span of 11 bases. The CDR3 sequence is CASSSARGNEKLFF. The CDR3 nucleotides are TGTGCCAGCAGTTCAGCTAGGGGGAATGAAAAACTGTTTTTT.

This clonotype has at least ten counts. V is TRBV6-6 and J is TRBJ2-5; TRBD2 matches 11 bases. The CDR3 consists of 18 residues. The V gene's germline CDR1 is MNHNY and CDR2 SVGAGI (reference sequence). The V segment lost 4 bases and the J segment 2 bases; nucleotides outside the gene matches: 12. Here the CDR3 reads CASSWGLAVVLGQETQYF. The DNA of the CDR3 is TGTGCCAGCAGTTGGGGACTAGCGGTCGTTTTGGGACAAGAGACCCAGTACTTC.

In this sample, this clonotype turned up many times. V is TRBV20-1 and J is TRBJ2-1; 11 nucleotides agree with TRBD2. The CDR3 consists of 15 residues. V lost 4 bases, J lost 0 bases, and 2 bases stayed unmatched. Germline-derived CDR1 and CDR2 are DFQATT and SNEGSKA (reference sequence). The CDR3 loop reads CSAILAGDSYNEQFF. The CDR3 DNA sequence: TGCAGTGCTATACTAGCGGGAGACTCCTACAATGAGCAGTTCTTC.

This clonotype was observed many times. The chain recombines TRBV7-9 with TRBJ1-1; TRBD1 is a possible D gene (6 bases). The length of the CDR3 is 16 residues. Per the germline V gene, CDR1 is SEHNR and CDR2 is FQNEAQ (reference sequence). The ends were cut back, 7 bases at V and 0 bases at J, with 18 bases in the middle. CDR3 bases: TGTGCCAGCACCGATGTAGGGGGGCCCATGAACACTGAAGCTTTCTTT. Its protein product is CASTDVGGPMNTEAFF.

This clonotype has at least ten counts. The chain couples TRBV29-1 to TRBJ1-2; 9 bases fit TRBD1. The CDR3 runs 15 residues. Germline assignment: CDR1 SQVTM and CDR2 ANQGSEA. Germline trimming cut 2 bases from V and 4 bases from J; bases unmatched to any gene: 8. CDR3 DNA sequence: TGCAGCGTTGAAAGCCGGGACAGGGAGGGCTATGGCTACACCTTC. Its translation: CSVESRDREGYGYTF.

This clonotype was seen at least ten times. V usage is TRBV5-1 and J usage is TRBJ2-7; the match to TRBD2 covers 11 bases. CDR1 and CDR2 (germline): SGHRS, YFSETQ. The CDR3 is 16 amino acids. V shed 4 bases, J shed 0 bases, and the junction held 6 bases outside the gene matches. The CDR3 coding sequence is TGCGCCAGCAGCCCAGGGGGGACTAGCGGCTCCTACGAGCAGTACTTC. Protein sequence: CASSPGGTSGSYEQYF.

This clonotype was detected ten times or more. The rearrangement uses TRBV6-2 or TRBV6-3 and TRBJ2-1; TRBD2 agrees at 10 bases. CDR1 MNHEY and CDR2 SVGEGT come from the germline V gene. The CDR3 runs to 15 residues. V lost 7 bases to trimming and J lost 9 bases; unmatched junction nucleotides: 12. The CDR3 is CASTPGLAGVFEQFF. The DNA of the CDR3 is TGTGCCAGCACCCCGGGGCTAGCGGGAGTTTTTGAGCAGTTCTTC.

This clonotype appeared many times. CDR3 bases: TGTGCCAGCAGTCCCGGAGGGGGGATGGGTGAAAAACTGTTTTTT. Amino acids: CASSPGGGMGEKLFF. V gene TRBV25-1 combines with J gene TRBJ1-4, with a possible D match to TRBD1 (6 bases). V shed 5 bases and J shed 7 bases, with 17 bases lying between them. Per the germline V gene, CDR1 is MGHDK and CDR2 is SYGVNS. The CDR3 runs to 15 residues.

This clonotype was seen at least ten times. This chain connects TRBV12-3 or TRBV12-4 to TRBJ2-3; D not resolved. With 6 bases removed from V and 5 bases from J, the gap between germline ends came to 6 bases. The CDR3 contains 11 residues. CDR3 sequence (DNA): TGTGCCAGCAGCCGGGTAGATACGCAGTATTTT. Translating gives CASSRVDTQYF.

This clonotype showed up many times. The chain combines TRBV4-1 with TRBJ1-2, with D uncertain. With 3 bases removed from V and 2 bases from J, the gap between germline ends came to 25 bases. The germline CDR1 and CDR2 sequences are MGHRA and YSYEKL. CDR3 length: 19 amino acids. CDR3 DNA sequence: TGCGCCAGCAGCCACCTGCAAAACATTGGACGGTGGGTAAACTATGGCTACACCTTC. Encoded protein: CASSHLQNIGRWVNYGYTF.

This clonotype occurred many times. This chain connects TRBV5-1 to TRBJ2-7, with D perhaps TRBD1 (6 bases). Looked up from germline, CDR1 is SGHRS and CDR2 is YFSETQ. This CDR3 is 14 amino acids long. The V end was cut by 4 bases, the J end by 5 bases, with 16 bases between. CDR3 nucleotides: TGCGCCAGCAGCACCCTTGGGACAAACGACGAGCAGTACTTC. Amino acid sequence: CASSTLGTNDEQYF. The variable domain in full, completed from reference TRBV5-1 and TRBJ2-7, reads KAGVTQTPRYLIKTRGQQVTLSCSPISGHRSVSWYQQTPGQGLQFLFEYFSETQRNKGNFPGRFSGRQFSNSRSEMNVSTLELGDSALYLCASSTLGTNDEQYFGPGTRLTVT.

This clonotype was counted many times. This chain links TRBV29-1 with TRBJ2-3; unclear D gene. The V end was cut by 3 bases, the J end by 5 bases, with 12 bases between. The CDR3 runs 13 residues. Germline CDR1 is SQVTM and CDR2 is ANQGSEA. DNA for the CDR3: TGCAGCGTTGACTTTGGGGAACAAGATACGCAGTATTTT. It translates to CSVDFGEQDTQYF.

This clonotype was counted at least ten times. The genes are TRBV5-1 and TRBJ2-7; 8 bases map to TRBD1. Germline loops: CDR1 SGHRS, CDR2 YFSETQ. The junction had 7 bases not matched to a gene; V was cut back by 7 bases and J by 1 base. CDR3 length equals 14 residues. CDR3 sequence (DNA): TGCGCCAGCGGCAGGGGGCTGATTTCCTACGAGCAGTACTTC. This translates into CASGRGLISYEQYF.

This clonotype was detected ten times or more. The rearrangement uses TRBV12-3 or TRBV12-4 and TRBJ1-2; TRBD1 might be the D (5 bases). Trimming removed 4 bases at V and 5 bases at J, with 14 bases between. The CDR3 length is 14 residues. The CDR3 DNA follows: TGTGCCAGCAGTTCCCCCGGGGGATTGTATGGCTACACCTTC. Amino acids: CASSSPGGLYGYTF.

This clonotype was detected ten times or more. The V call is TRBV11-2, the J call TRBJ2-1; 11 bases align to TRBD2. Losses at the gene ends were 3 bases for V and 5 bases for J; bases not matched to a gene: 3. The V gene's germline CDR1 is SGHAT and CDR2 FQNNGV. The CDR3 runs 15 residues. The CDR3 nucleotides read TGTGCCAGCAGCTTGACTAGCGGGGAACACAATGAGCAGTTCTTC. Translating it yields CASSLTSGEHNEQFF. The entire variable domain, with the rest obtained from reference TRBV11-2 and TRBJ2-1, is as follows: EAGVAQSPRYKIIEKRQSVAFWCNPISGHATLYWYQQILGQGPKLLIQFQNNGVVDDSQLPKDRFSAERLKGVDSTLKIQPAKLEDSAVYLCASSLTSGEHNEQFFGPGTRLTVL.

This clonotype was counted between two and nine times. The chain combines TRBV27 with TRBJ2-1; D may be TRBD2 (6 bases). V lost 0 bases and J 14 bases, leaving 14 bases between the germline ends. Looked up from germline, CDR1 is MNHEY and CDR2 is SMNVEV (reference sequence). The CDR3 spans 13 residues. CDR3: CASSLSVTTGEFF. For the CDR3, the DNA is TGTGCCAGCAGTTTATCGGTAACCACGGGGGAGTTCTTC.

There are many counts of this clonotype. The rearrangement joins TRBV7-6 to TRBJ2-7; TRBD1 might be the D (5 bases). The V end lost 3 bases, the J end lost 5 bases, and 17 bases lay between the germline ends. CDR1 is SGHVS, CDR2 FNYEAQ, per germline. The CDR3 consists of 15 residues. CDR3 region: CASSFLGSKGHEQYF. The DNA for the CDR3 is TGTGCCAGCAGCTTTCTAGGATCCAAGGGGCACGAGCAGTACTTC.